The present T cell receptor beta chain was sequenced within a study of T cell responses to AZD1222 COVID-19 vaccine. The data were produced by immunoSEQ multiplex PCR, yet TCRdb's version contains in-frame clones alone and is incomplete. The data show some 130,000 clones, more than 80% seen once. In germline, CDR1 is SGDLS, CDR2 YYNGEE. V was clipped by 4 bases and J by 5 bases, with 20 bases between them. The length of the CDR3 is 16 residues. The clonotype originates from an adult in good health. Sample: peripheral blood, taken on day 0 of AZD1222 vaccination. The chain joins TRBV9 to TRBJ2-3; D possibly uses TRBD1 or TRBD2 (7 bases each). The CDR3 protein is CASSPEGGGRIDTQYF. In DNA form, the CDR3 reads TGTGCCAGCAGCCCCGAGGGAGGGGGCCGGATAGATACGCAGTATTTT.